The sequence of this TCR beta chain was determined in a study of shared clonotypes between healthy human individuals (dated by TCRdb to 2020 to 2022). Notes on the research overall: A couple of women and a few men aged 18 to 49 years were included in the cohort. For each donor, CD4 naive and CD4 memory were each given three plates, CD8 naive was given two plates, and CD8 memory was given one plate. To estimate repertoire size and how much clonotype sharing occurs between individuals, the study deeply sequenced the blood TCR repertoires of five or six healthy adults. To increase sequencing depth and limit assay-specific biases, different laboratories used diverse techniques to prepare libraries and sequence TCR repertoires. Each donor's leukapheresis produced roughly between roughly 0.85 and 10 billion PBMCs.

Study-wide findings and limitations: Roughly 5% of naive CD4, 3.5% of naive CD8, around 2.3% of memory CD4, and 0.4% of memory CD8 clonotypes were shared across four donors. Compared with non-shared clonotypes, clonotypes shared by all four sorted-subset donors had higher generation probabilities. Rarefaction of sorted-subset datasets indicated incomplete sequencing despite the large sequencing depth. The small number of donors limited the genetic and exposure-history diversity represented. Pairwise subsampling indicated that sequencing depth was expected to affect the degree of clonotype sharing among donors. Sampling was restricted to blood, and TCR repertoires in tissues likely differ from the TCR repertoires found in blood. Estimated clonotype richness was generally larger for naive than for memory subsets.

This clone was detected many times. There is no known antigen for this receptor. The sample holds no much larger clone one base away, and base qualities are not on file. Donors were healthy HIV-negative adults with no recently reported acute infections or vaccinations. All donors were Caucasian adults living in Nashville, Tennessee, USA. CD4+ T cells were enriched by magnetic negative selection; naive cells were then positively selected on CD45RA, and the negative fraction formed the memory subset. After blood collection by leukapheresis, PBMCs were isolated using Ficoll-Histopaque density gradient centrifugation and then cryopreserved in the vapor phase of liquid nitrogen. Purity and quantity of every magnetically sorted T cell population were checked by analytical flow cytometry. Genomic DNA was isolated from every sorted fraction and measured by UV absorbance on a Nanodrop 2000c. According to the germline V gene, CDR1 reads SGHRS and CDR2 reads YFSETQ. V loses 4 bases, J loses 11 bases, and the germline ends lie 15 bases apart. From the cysteine through the phenylalanine, the CDR3 covers 13 amino acids. Of the read, only the CDR3 DNA is kept; its 39 bases are in frame from base 1.

TCR CDR3 regions were amplified from genomic DNA by multiplex PCR using the deep immunoSEQ assay. For each cell subset, the extracted genomic DNA was distributed evenly across all wells of several immunoSEQ 96-well plates, and each plate served as one replicate. For sorted subsets, roughly 200 ng of genomic DNA, equivalent to some 33,000 T cell genomes, went into each replicate PCR. Purified libraries were measured with a Qubit 3.0 fluorometer, size-checked on a Bioanalyzer 2100, and measured again with the KAPA Library Quantification kit. Every immunoSEQ 96-well plate was sequenced on a dedicated single-read 150-cycle Illumina NextSeq 550 flow cell. Turning to the authors' computational methods: Because only junctional sequences without quality scores were contained in the immunoSEQ output, filtering matching that applied to full-length reads could not be performed. Sequences were annotated with PyIR, a Python wrapper for IgBLAST v1.9, and V/J genes and CDR3 were assigned using IMGT germline references. Reads with weak V/J assignments (E-value above 1e-6), missing CDR3, stop codons, out-of-frame junctions, or ambiguous translated residues were removed. V3J clonotypes were defined by identical inferred V gene, J gene, and CDR3 amino acid sequence. Percentage overlap between repertoires was calculated by dividing the number of shared unique clonotypes by the size of the smaller repertoire. Repertoire richness was assessed with RTK rarefaction, the Chao1 estimator, and Recon v2.1 estimates of unobserved clonotypes. For all TCRbeta clonotypes obtained by the gDNA method from a few donors, generation probabilities were computed with OLGA. Sourced from immuneACCESS, this table was stored by TCRdb with only in-frame sequences that have V and J called. A share of the clones is absent; for the studies checked, an unresolved V gene accounts for under half, and the remainder has no known explanation. V, J and clone size were drawn from that table, and D and trimming were deduced from the DNA. The sample data list about 360,000 clones, and around four fifths of these were observed just once. The ten largest account for 8% to 13% of the sample.

Material: memory CD4+ T cells sorted from blood. The sample's cell subset or site label, in plain terms: CD45RA-negative fraction. The TCR originated in a young man in good health. Recombination joined TRBV5-1 with TRBJ1-4, and possibly TRBD1, on 5 matching bases. CDR3 region: CASSQQASMKLFF. The nucleotide sequence reads TGCGCCAGCAGCCAACAGGCTTCCATGAAACTGTTTTTT.